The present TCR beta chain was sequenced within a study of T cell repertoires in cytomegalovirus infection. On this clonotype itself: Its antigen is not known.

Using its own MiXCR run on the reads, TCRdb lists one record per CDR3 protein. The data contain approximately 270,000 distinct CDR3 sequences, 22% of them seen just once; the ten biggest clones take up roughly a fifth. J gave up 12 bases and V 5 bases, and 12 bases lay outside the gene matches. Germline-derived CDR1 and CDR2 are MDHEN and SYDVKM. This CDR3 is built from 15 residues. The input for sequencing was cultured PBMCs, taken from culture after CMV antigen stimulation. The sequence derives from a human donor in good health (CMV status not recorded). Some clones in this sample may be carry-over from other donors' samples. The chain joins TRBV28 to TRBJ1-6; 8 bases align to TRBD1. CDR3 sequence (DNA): TGTGCCAGCAGTGAAGTCCCGGGACAGGAGAGACCCCTCCACTTT. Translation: CASSEVPGQERPLHF.